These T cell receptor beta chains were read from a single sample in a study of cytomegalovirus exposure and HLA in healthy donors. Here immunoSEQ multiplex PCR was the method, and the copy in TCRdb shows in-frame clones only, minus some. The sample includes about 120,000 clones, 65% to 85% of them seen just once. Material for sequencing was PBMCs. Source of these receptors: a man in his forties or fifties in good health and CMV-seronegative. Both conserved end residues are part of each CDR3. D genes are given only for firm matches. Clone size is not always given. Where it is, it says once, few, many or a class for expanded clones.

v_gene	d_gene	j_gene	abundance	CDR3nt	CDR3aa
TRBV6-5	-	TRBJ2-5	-	TGTGCCAGCAGTTACCGGCCGGGCCAAGAGACCCAGTACTTC	CASSYRPGQETQYF
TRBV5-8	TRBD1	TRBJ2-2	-	TGTGCCAGCAGACACCGGGACAGGGGCCCGGGGACCGGGGAGCTGTTTTTT	CASRHRDRGPGTGELFF
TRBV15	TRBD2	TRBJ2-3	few	TGTGCCACCAGCAGAGATCCTACAGCGGGAGTTCGAGATACGCAGTATTTT	CATSRDPTAGVRDTQYF
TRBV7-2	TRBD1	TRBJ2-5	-	TGTGCCAGCAGCTTATTAACGGGACAGGGGTTAGAGACCCAGTACTTC	CASSLLTGQGLETQYF
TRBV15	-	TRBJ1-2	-	TGTGCCACCAGCAGAGAAACCGACAGTGCCTACACCTTC	CATSRETDSAYTF
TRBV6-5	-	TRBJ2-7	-	TGTGCCAGCTCGGCCCAGGGGTCTCGGGTCGAGCAGTACTTC	CASSAQGSRVEQYF
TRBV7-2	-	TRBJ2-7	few	TGTGCCAGCAGCTTTGGGGGCTTTGGGGGATCCGACGAGCAGTACTTC	CASSFGGFGGSDEQYF
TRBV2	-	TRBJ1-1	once	TGTGCCAGCAGCAGAGGGATGAACACTGAAGCTTTCTTT	CASSRGMNTEAFF
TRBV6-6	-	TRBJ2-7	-	TGTGCCAGCAGTTACTCGATTTTGAGGGTTAGCGACGAGCAGTACTTC	CASSYSILRVSDEQYF
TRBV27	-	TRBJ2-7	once	TGTGCCAGCAGTTCCCCAGGGGTATTAGGCTACGAGCAGTACTTC	CASSSPGVLGYEQYF
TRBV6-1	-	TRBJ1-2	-	TGTGCCAGCAGTGGGGCCCGGAGGGGCTATGGCTACACCTTC	CASSGARRGYGYTF